This TCR beta chain was sequenced in a study of cytomegalovirus exposure and HLA in healthy donors. Primers for the PCR totalled 60 Vbeta and 13 Jbeta. Per the study methods: An analysis that came later counted 80 million or so unique TCR beta chains, approximately 9.9 million shared. Assay used: immunoSEQ multiplex PCR; TCRdb lists only in-frame clones, some missing. V, J and clone size are taken as reported in that table, and D and trimming were inferred from the DNA itself. Of about 140,000 clones in the sample, over 75% were seen once. As to this clone: The antigen remains unidentified.

Overall study findings and caveats: In an earlier analysis, in some 500 donors, most V segments appeared productive either ~87% or ~30% of the time.

V was clipped by 3 bases and J by 2 bases, with 17 bases between them. This CDR3 region has 16 residues. Germline loops: CDR1 LNHDA, CDR2 SQIVND (reference sequence). The receptor comes from a male donor in good health and CMV-seronegative. This rearrangement joins TRBV19 to TRBJ2-7; possibly TRBD1 for D (6 bases). The sample comprised PBMCs. CDR3 region: CASSMGRGTDPYEQYF. In DNA, the CDR3 is TGTGCCAGTAGTATGGGCAGGGGCACCGATCCCTACGAGCAGTACTTC.